The clone carrying this T cell receptor beta chain occurred many times. Antigen specificity is unknown. The entry originates in a study of blood T cells in healthy people across ages. Trimming shortened V by 3 bases and J by 0 bases, and 13 bases separated the two germline ends. CDR3 length: 15 residues. Germline V lookup: CDR1 SQVTM, CDR2 ANQGSEA. General observations from the study: Conclusively comparing naive with antigen-experienced cells was impossible with unsorted PBMCs.

Alongside a J-beta primer mix, a sample-barcoded 5' primer served in a second PCR lasting about 6 to 11 cycles. TCRdb called the 5' RACE reads again in MiXCR, with one record for every CDR3 protein. This sample has just under 900,000 distinct CDR3 sequences, with around 30% found just once. Donors ranged from about 6 to 90 years old and were healthy Caucasians in Russia. V usage is TRBV29-1 and J usage is TRBJ2-3; D is ambiguous. The source material was blood. This TCR was sampled from a woman older than 75 in good health. The CDR3 nucleotides read TGCAGCGTTGAGCGTCTGGGGTCTAGCACAGATACGCAGTATTTT. It yields the protein CSVERLGSSTDTQYF.